What follows are 10 T cell receptor beta chains derived from one specimen sequenced in a study of radiation and T cells in renal cell carcinoma. Profiled with immunoSEQ multiplex PCR; TCRdb holds only in-frame clones, not every one. The sample shows tens of thousands of clones, 80% of them seen only once. Time point given: baseline pretreatment blood. Treatment defined: 15 Gy SBRT to primary tumor, nephrectomy 4 weeks later. This sample comprised blood, obtained from a patient whose treatment included radiotherapy and nephrectomy. These TCRs come from a man in his sixties with renal cell carcinoma.

This clone is categorized as large. The chain combines TRBV6-1 with TRBJ1-2; D is perhaps TRBD1 (6 bases). Trimming cost V 1 base and J 8 bases, with 11 bases left between them. The CDR3 consists of 13 residues. Germline assignment: CDR1 MNHNS and CDR2 SASEGT. The CDR3 bases are TGTGCCAGCAGTGAAGGGGACATTGGCGGCTACACCTTC. Amino acids: CASSEGDIGGYTF.

Concerning this clone: The sample carries other DNA sequences with the same CDR3. V and J are TRBV2 and TRBJ2-1; D is possibly TRBD1 (6 bases). Germline lookup yields CDR1 SNHLY and CDR2 FYNNEI. This CDR3 contains 10 residues. The V gene lost 8 bases and the J gene lost 10 bases, with 9 bases spanning the gap. CDR3 DNA sequence: TGTGCCAGCGGGGGCTCGGAGCAGTTCTTC. Amino acids: CASGGSEQFF.

The rearrangement links TRBV15 to TRBJ2-2; 7 bases fit TRBD2. The CDR3 spans 14 residues. Germline CDR1 LNHNV, CDR2 YYDKDF (reference sequence). The trim removed 5 bases at V and 4 bases at J, leaving 4 bases unmatched. The CDR3 DNA is TGTGCCACCAGCGGGGGGGATGGCACCGGGGAGCTGTTTTTT. It translates to CATSGGDGTGELFF.

The J gene is TRBJ2-7, the V gene TRBV7-8; D might be TRBD2 (6 bases). Germline CDR1 and CDR2: SGHVS and FQNEAQ. The CDR3 loop spans 15 amino acids. V was clipped by 0 bases and J by 0 bases, with 9 bases between them. The CDR3 DNA is TGTGCCAGCAGCTTAGCGGTCGGGAGCTCCTACGAGCAGTACTTC. It specifies CASSLAVGSSYEQYF.

The gene calls are TRBV18 and TRBJ2-7; 9 bases line up with TRBD2. The germline CDR1 and CDR2 sequences are KGHSH and LQKENI. Unmatched junction bases numbered 11, after V lost 3 bases and J lost 5 bases. This CDR3 has 16 residues. The CDR3 region is CASSPALLAGLDEQYF. The CDR3 DNA follows: TGTGCCAGCTCACCTGCATTGCTAGCGGGATTGGACGAGCAGTACTTC.

CDR3 in DNA: TGTGCCAGCAGTTACGGGAGGTACATTGGGAGCAATGAGCAGTTCTTC. Translating gives CASSYGRYIGSNEQFF. The V gene is TRBV6-6, the J gene TRBJ2-1, with TRBD2 as a possible D gene (6 bases). Germline CDR1 MNHNY, CDR2 SVGAGI (reference sequence). CDR3 size: 16 residues. Between the trimmed V and J ends, which lost 2 bases and 6 bases, there was a span of 17 bases.

The genes are TRBV7-9 and TRBJ1-3, with 9 bases identical to TRBD1. This CDR3 is 15 amino acids long. Germline loops: CDR1 SEHNR, CDR2 FQNEAQ (reference sequence). The V gene end was trimmed by 3 bases and the J gene end by 5 bases; junction bases not matched to a gene: 5. CDR3 coding DNA: TGTGCCAGCAGCTTCGGGACAGGGCTAAGAAACACCATATATTTT. It encodes CASSFGTGLRNTIYF. The variable domain in full, completed from reference TRBV7-9 and TRBJ1-3, reads DTGVSQNPRHKITKRGQNVTFRCDPISEHNRLYWYRQTLGQGPEFLTYFQNEAQLEKSRLLSDRFSAERPKGSFSTLEIQRTEQGDSAMYLCASSFGTGLRNTIYFGEGSWLTVV.

The chain uses TRBV5-4 and TRBJ2-3; D might be TRBD1 (6 bases). CDR3 length: 16 residues. Germline CDR1 SGHNT, CDR2 YYREEE (reference sequence). V shed 4 bases and J shed 4 bases, with 19 bases lying between them. The CDR3 spells CASSRGGQSGADTQYF. For the CDR3, the DNA is TGTGCCAGCAGCAGAGGGGGTCAGTCCGGCGCAGATACGCAGTATTTT.

This clone came up a few times. The rearrangement uses TRBV7-8 and TRBJ1-2; tentative D call: TRBD1 (6 bases). The germline gives CDR1 SGHVS, CDR2 FQNEAQ. V shed 4 bases and J shed 3 bases, with 18 bases lying between them. The CDR3 spans 16 residues. The CDR3, as DNA: TGTGCCAGCAGCTCCTTTTACAGGGTGGGGTACTATGGCTACACCTTC. It is translated as CASSSFYRVGYYGYTF.

This clone is labeled as large. At the DNA level, this CDR3 is encoded by other sequences in the same sample as well. This chain uses TRBV7-8 with TRBJ2-7; 8 positions match TRBD1. Losses at the gene ends were 5 bases for V and 2 bases for J; bases not matched to a gene: 2. This CDR3 comprises 13 residues. Germline V gene lookup returns CDR1 SGHVS and CDR2 FQNEAQ. The CDR3 DNA follows: TGTGCCAGCAGCGTGGGACAGGCCTACGAGCAGTACTTC. The encoded protein is CASSVGQAYEQYF.